Each of the 25 T cell receptor beta chains below was sequenced from the same sample in a study of cytomegalovirus exposure and HLA in healthy donors. Primers included in the PCR were 60 Vbeta and 13 Jbeta primers. Only in-frame clones appear in the TCRdb table, and some are missing; sequencing was by immunoSEQ multiplex PCR. The table includes about 160,000 clones, roughly 85% detected once. The sequenced sample consisted of PBMCs. The source is a woman aged 30 to 39 in good health and CMV-seronegative.

This clone was detected only once. The chain has TRBV19 and TRBJ1-4, with D unresolved. With 5 bases removed from V and 1 base from J, the gap between germline ends came to 11 bases. The germline CDR1 and CDR2 sequences are LNHDA and SQIVND (reference sequence). The CDR3 length is 15 residues. The CDR3, as DNA: TGTGCCAGTAGTTCCTACAGCCTAACTAATGAAAAACTGTTTTTT. Its protein product is CASSSYSLTNEKLFF. Full variable domain (outside the CDR3, taken from reference TRBV19 and TRBJ1-4): DGGITQSPKYLFRKEGQNVTLSCEQNLNHDAMYWYRQDPGQGLRLIYYSQIVNDFQKGDIAEGYSVSREKKESFPLTVTSAQKNPTAFYLCASSSYSLTNEKLFFGSGTQLSVL.

In the case of this clone: The sample contains more than one DNA sequence encoding this CDR3. V usage is TRBV7-6 and J usage is TRBJ1-1, with D possibly matching TRBD1 (6 bases). From germline, CDR1 is SGHVS and CDR2 FNYEAQ. The germline V and J ends were trimmed by 1 base and 6 bases, with 15 bases remaining between them. This CDR3 region has 15 residues. The CDR3 protein is CASSLVQGKIPEAFF. CDR3 nucleotide sequence: TGTGCCAGCAGCTTAGTTCAGGGGAAGATTCCTGAAGCTTTCTTT.

The chain has TRBV7-9 and TRBJ1-5; 9 positions agree with TRBD1. Germline CDR1 is SEHNR and CDR2 is FQNEAQ (reference sequence). Trimming removed 5 bases from V and 4 bases from J; junction bases left unmatched: 6. The CDR3 has 15 amino acids. The CDR3 nucleotides read TGTGCCAGCAGCGCCGGACAGGGGCTGAATCAGCCCCAGCATTTT. Residues: CASSAGQGLNQPQHF.

The chain uses TRBV19 and TRBJ2-3; 11 bases map to TRBD2. V trimming: 5 bases; J trimming: 6 bases; junction bases outside the gene matches: 7. From germline, CDR1 is LNHDA and CDR2 SQIVND (reference sequence). The CDR3 is 15 amino acids. Here the CDR3 reads CASSSVAGGTDTQYF. CDR3 nucleotides: TGTGCCAGTAGTTCTGTAGCGGGAGGGACGGATACGCAGTATTTT. Combining the CDR3 with reference TRBV19 and TRBJ2-3 gives the whole variable domain DGGITQSPKYLFRKEGQNVTLSCEQNLNHDAMYWYRQDPGQGLRLIYYSQIVNDFQKGDIAEGYSVSREKKESFPLTVTSAQKNPTAFYLCASSSVAGGTDTQYFGPGTRLTVL.

The chain couples TRBV7-7 to TRBJ2-1; TRBD1 matches at 7 bases. The CDR3 consists of 13 residues. J gave up 4 bases and V 5 bases, and 2 bases lay outside the gene matches. Germline V gene sequence: CDR1 SSHAT, CDR2 FNYEAQ (reference sequence). CDR3 in DNA: TGTGCCAGCAGCGGGGACAGATACAATGAGCAGTTCTTC. This sequence encodes CASSGDRYNEQFF.

V gene TRBV18 combines with J gene TRBJ1-1; maybe TRBD1 (6 bases). Trimming stripped 3 bases from V and 2 bases from J, with 16 bases between. Germline-derived CDR1 and CDR2 are KGHSH and LQKENI. The CDR3 sequence is 16 residues long. The DNA for the CDR3 is TGTGCCAGCTCACCCATAGAGCAGGGGAGTAACACTGAAGCTTTCTTT. Encoded protein: CASSPIEQGSNTEAFF.

This rearrangement joins TRBV7-6 to TRBJ1-1, with TRBD1 as a possible D gene (6 bases). This CDR3 has 15 residues. CDR1 and CDR2 (germline): SGHVS, FNYEAQ. Trimming pared 1 base from V and 6 bases from J, leaving 15 bases between. The CDR3 nucleotides read TGTGCCAGCAGCTTAGGTGGCAGGGGATTGGCTGAAGCTTTCTTT. Translation: CASSLGGRGLAEAFF.

This clone was seen once. This sequence joins TRBV27 and TRBJ2-7, with a tentative D call TRBD2 (5 bases). This CDR3 has 14 amino acids. Germline CDR1 MNHEY, CDR2 SMNVEV (reference sequence). V was shortened by 3 bases and J by 5 bases, with 14 bases between the two germline ends. The CDR3 DNA follows: TGTGCCAGCAGTTTTTTGACTAAGGAGAACGAGCAGTACTTC. Translating it yields CASSFLTKENEQYF.

The DNA for the CDR3 is TGTGCCAGCAGTCCACCGGGACTAGCGGGATTTGGGAATGAGCAGTTCTTC. This encodes CASSPPGLAGFGNEQFF. The chain combines TRBV27 with TRBJ2-1, with 13 bases aligning to TRBD2. Germline V gene data show CDR1 as MNHEY and CDR2 as SMNVEV (reference sequence). This CDR3 is built from 17 residues. Trimming took 5 bases from V and 7 from J; bases not matched to a gene: 11.

This chain joins TRBV7-6 and TRBJ1-4; the match to TRBD1 covers 7 bases. Germline V lookup: CDR1 SGHVS, CDR2 FNYEAQ. J lost 5 bases, V lost 5 bases, and 8 bases had no gene match. The CDR3 loop spans 15 amino acids. CDR3 in amino acids: CASSLGGGRNEKLFF. The CDR3 DNA sequence: TGTGCCAGCAGCCTCGGAGGGGGCCGAAATGAAAAACTGTTTTTT.

This clone was counted between two and nine times. V usage is TRBV6-5 and J usage is TRBJ1-3; the match to TRBD1 covers 10 bases. This CDR3 is built from 15 residues. Germline V gene lookup returns CDR1 MNHEY and CDR2 SVGAGI. The J segment lost 9 bases and the V segment lost 5 bases, leaving 10 bases of the junction unmatched. The CDR3 bases are TGTGCCAGCAGTCACCGGGACAGGGGACGGGGCACCATATATTTT. Its protein is CASSHRDRGRGTIYF.

V is TRBV27 and J is TRBJ2-1; 7 bases are shared with TRBD2. CDR1 MNHEY and CDR2 SMNVEV come from the germline V gene (reference sequence). V lost 3 bases and J lost 10; bases outside the gene matches: 24. The CDR3 covers 19 residues. CDR3 region: CASSFGLEGGPLGVSEQFF. The CDR3, as DNA: TGTGCCAGCAGTTTCGGTTTAGAGGGAGGGCCGCTTGGGGTGAGCGAGCAGTTCTTC.

This chain joins TRBV5-4 and TRBJ2-3; 8 bases line up with TRBD2. The CDR3 runs to 13 residues. Looked up from germline, CDR1 is SGHNT and CDR2 is YYREEE (reference sequence). The ends lost 5 bases at V and 7 bases at J; junction bases unmatched: 6. Here the CDR3 reads CASRPAGAYTQYF. The CDR3 DNA reads as TGTGCCAGCAGGCCAGCGGGAGCTTATACGCAGTATTTT.

J is TRBJ1-3 and V is TRBV29-1; TRBD1 is a possible D gene (5 bases). The ends were cut back, 0 bases at V and 0 bases at J, with 12 bases in the middle. The CDR3 is 16 residues long. CDR1 and CDR2 (germline): SQVTM, ANQGSEA. The CDR3 DNA follows: TGCAGCGTTGAAGATGGGGCGGCAGACTCTGGAAACACCATATATTTT. This codes for CSVEDGAADSGNTIYF.

The rearrangement uses TRBV28 and TRBJ2-2, with TRBD1 identical over 7 bases. Germline CDR1 and CDR2: MDHEN and SYDVKM. The trim removed 3 bases at V and 4 bases at J, leaving 5 bases unmatched. This CDR3 spans 15 amino acids. CDR3 nucleotides: TGTGCCAGCAGTTTGACAGGGATTACCACCGGGGAGCTGTTTTTT. This codes for CASSLTGITTGELFF.

This sequence joins TRBV5-4 and TRBJ1-2; possible D gene TRBD1, 6 bases. Between the trimmed V and J ends, which lost 3 bases and 7 bases, there was a span of 13 bases. This CDR3 spans 13 amino acids. Germline assignment: CDR1 SGHNT and CDR2 YYREEE (reference sequence). CDR3 sequence (DNA): TGTGCCAGCAGCTCCTCAGGGGTGGCTGGCTACACCTTC. Translated: CASSSSGVAGYTF.

V and J are TRBV27 and TRBJ2-5; D gene unclear. This CDR3 region has 15 residues. In germline, CDR1 is MNHEY, CDR2 SMNVEV (reference sequence). Trimming cost V 5 bases and J 2 bases, with 15 bases left between them. The CDR3 DNA reads as TGTGCCAGCAGTACCCCCCGGAGAGGACAAGAGACCCAGTACTTC. Protein product: CASSTPRRGQETQYF.

The rearrangement uses TRBV19 and TRBJ1-3; weak D call: TRBD1 (6 bases). The CDR3 spans 16 residues. The germline V gene encodes CDR1 LNHDA and CDR2 SQIVND (reference sequence). The V gene lost 5 bases and the J gene lost 3 bases, with 17 bases spanning the gap. This chain's CDR3 is CASSPLTDSVGNTIYF. As DNA, the CDR3 is TGTGCCAGTAGTCCGCTGACGGACAGCGTTGGAAACACCATATATTTT.

This rearrangement joins TRBV2 to TRBJ2-5; TRBD2 matches 7 bases. The V gene end was trimmed by 0 bases and the J gene end by 5 bases; junction bases not matched to a gene: 9. This CDR3 is 16 amino acids long. Germline CDR1 reads SNHLY; CDR2 reads FYNNEI. DNA for the CDR3: TGTGCCAGCAGTGAAGCGCTAGGAGCGGGGAGTGAGACCCAGTACTTC. This sequence encodes CASSEALGAGSETQYF.

This chain links TRBV29-1 with TRBJ1-2; the match to TRBD1 covers 8 bases. The CDR3 extends over 12 amino acids. Germline CDR1 SQVTM, CDR2 ANQGSEA. The V and J ends lost 5 bases and 3 bases, in that order; junction bases with no gene match: 2. DNA of the CDR3: TGCAGCGTTTCACAGGGGGACTATGGCTACACCTTC. Translating gives CSVSQGDYGYTF.

The chain employs TRBV7-6 and TRBJ2-7; 13 bases line up with TRBD2. This CDR3 has 16 residues. Looked up from germline, CDR1 is SGHVS and CDR2 is FNYEAQ. V lost 1 base and J lost 2; bases outside the gene matches: 2. CDR3 amino acids: CASSLGGTSGTYEQYF. CDR3 bases: TGTGCCAGCAGCTTAGGAGGGACTAGCGGGACCTACGAGCAGTACTTC.

This chain links TRBV7-2 with TRBJ2-3; D is perhaps TRBD1 (6 bases). The CDR3 spans 15 residues. V was cut by 1 base and J by 0 bases, with 8 bases left in between. CDR1 and CDR2 from the germline V gene are SGHTA and FQGNSA. The CDR3 spells CASSLGGPSTDTQYF. CDR3 in DNA: TGTGCCAGCAGCTTAGGGGGGCCAAGCACAGATACGCAGTATTTT.

J is TRBJ1-1 and V is TRBV5-1; no reliable D call. Germline V CDR1 and CDR2: SGHRS, YFSETQ. The CDR3 runs 14 residues. The V and J ends lost 0 bases and 0 bases respectively, with 6 bases between them. CDR3 coding DNA: TGCGCCAGCAGCTTGGACGTAGTGAACACTGAAGCTTTCTTT. This translates into CASSLDVVNTEAFF.

The V call is TRBV27, the J call TRBJ1-2; 7 positions agree with TRBD1. CDR1 MNHEY and CDR2 SMNVEV come from the germline V gene (reference sequence). V trimming: 5 bases; J trimming: 7 bases; junction bases outside the gene matches: 7. The CDR3 length is 13 residues. The DNA of the CDR3 is TGTGCCAGCAGTCTTATTCAGGGGGGTGGCTACACCTTC. It is translated as CASSLIQGGGYTF.

V and J are TRBV19 and TRBJ1-1, with TRBD1 identical over 8 bases. The length of the CDR3 is 14 residues. Losses at the gene ends were 3 bases for V and 1 base for J; bases not matched to a gene: 1. Per the germline V gene, CDR1 is LNHDA and CDR2 is SQIVND (reference sequence). CDR3 in amino acids: CASSITGGNTEAFF. Written as DNA, the CDR3 is TGTGCCAGTAGTATTACAGGGGGGAACACTGAAGCTTTCTTT.